These T cell receptor beta chains were read from a single sample in a study of memory CD4+ T cells and cytomegalovirus serostatus. The protocol was immunoSEQ multiplex PCR, while the TCRdb copy is restricted to in-frame clones and leaves out a portion. Of 55,000 to 65,000 clones listed, about 81% are singletons. The sequenced material came from memory CD4+ T cells from blood. These receptors were collected from an adult in good health and CMV-seronegative. The CDR3 runs from the conserved cysteine through the conserved F or W. D genes are given only for firm matches. The size of a clone is reported for some rows only, either as once, few or many, or as a class for expanded clones.

clone_size j_call v_call d_call cdr3_aa cdr3_nt
- TRBJ2-1 TRBV6-5 - CASSYSERSYNEQFF TGTGCCAGCAGTTACTCCGAGCGGTCCTACAATGAGCAGTTCTTC
few TRBJ2-7 TRBV6-5 - CASRSEDGTYEQYF TGTGCCAGCAGGTCGGAGGACGGCACCTACGAGCAGTACTTC
once TRBJ2-7 TRBV7-3 - CASSLGTVGGEQYF TGTGCCAGCAGCTTAGGGACAGTGGGGGGAGAGCAGTACTTC
- TRBJ1-1 TRBV29-1 - CSVEKGTGTEAFF TGCAGCGTTGAAAAGGGGACGGGCACTGAAGCTTTCTTT
- TRBJ2-1 TRBV7-9 TRBD1 CASSFGTGSWNEQFF TGTGCCAGCAGCTTCGGGACAGGGTCGTGGAATGAGCAGTTCTTC
- TRBJ1-3 TRBV6-6 - CASSPSLISGNTIYF TGTGCCAGCAGCCCCAGTCTGATATCTGGAAACACCATATATTTT
- TRBJ1-5 TRBV5-1 - CASSLSGRADQPQHF TGCGCCAGCAGCTTGAGCGGCAGGGCGGATCAGCCCCAGCATTTT
once TRBJ1-2 TRBV18 - CASSLQAAYGYTF TGTGCCAGCTCACTTCAGGCGGCGTATGGCTACACCTTC
- TRBJ1-2 TRBV5-6 - CASSHTAGRLSNYGYTF TGTGCCAGCAGCCATACGGCAGGGAGGCTATCTAACTATGGCTACACCTTC
few TRBJ2-2 TRBV14 - CASSQGRYTGELFF TGTGCCAGCAGCCAAGGGCGGTACACCGGGGAGCTGTTTTTT
- TRBJ1-1 TRBV28 - CASSSTGLARGGPRTEAFF TGTGCCAGCAGTTCCACGGGATTGGCCCGAGGGGGGCCCCGGACTGAAGCTTTCTTT
- TRBJ2-5 TRBV14 TRBD2 CASSQGRLARARETQYF TGTGCCAGCAGCCAAGGAAGACTAGCGAGGGCCCGGGAGACCCAGTACTTC
- TRBJ1-1 TRBV6-1 - CASSELGFTEAFF TGTGCCAGCAGTGAATTGGGGTTCACTGAAGCTTTCTTT
once TRBJ2-1 TRBV19 - CASSIIVSGVSYNEQFF TGTGCCAGTAGTATAATAGTATCGGGCGTCTCCTACAATGAGCAGTTCTTC
few TRBJ1-6 TRBV18 TRBD1 CASLNRGPYNSPLHF TGTGCCAGCTTAAACAGGGGACCCTATAATTCACCCCTCCACTTT
- TRBJ1-1 TRBV7-9 - CASSLGSGALDTEAFF TGTGCCAGCAGCTTAGGTTCAGGGGCTTTAGACACTGAAGCTTTCTTT
few TRBJ2-7 TRBV28 TRBD1 CASSDGLRDRVRDEQYF TGTGCCAGCAGCGATGGGCTCCGGGACAGGGTTCGCGACGAGCAGTACTTC
few TRBJ1-1 TRBV13 TRBD1 CASSLPGGEAFF TGTGCCAGCAGCTTACCAGGGGGGGAAGCTTTCTTT
- TRBJ1-5 TRBV27 - CASSFQVTRDLPQHF TGTGCCAGCAGTTTTCAGGTTACACGGGATTTGCCCCAGCATTTT
- TRBJ1-5 TRBV5-4 - CASSLGGDSNQPQHF TGTGCCAGCAGCTTGGGGGGAGATAGCAATCAGCCCCAGCATTTT
once TRBJ2-2 TRBV11-2 - CASSLSNAGELFF TGTGCCAGCAGCTTATCTAACGCCGGGGAGCTGTTTTTT
- TRBJ1-5 TRBV6-5 - CASSGQQNQPQHF TGTGCCAGCAGTGGACAGCAAAATCAGCCCCAGCATTTT
- TRBJ1-1 TRBV5-8 - CASTTGVDQNTEAFF TGTGCCAGCACCACCGGGGTGGACCAGAACACTGAAGCTTTCTTT
- TRBJ1-5 TRBV4-1 - CASNDQGSSNQPQHF TGCGCCAGCAACGACCAGGGGTCTAGCAATCAGCCCCAGCATTTT
once TRBJ2-6 TRBV7-8 - CASSLVSVSGANVLTF TGTGCCAGCAGCTTAGTCTCGGTGTCTGGGGCCAACGTCCTGACTTTC
- TRBJ2-5 TRBV7-3 - CASSPRKGETQYF TGTGCCAGCAGCCCTAGAAAGGGGGAGACCCAGTACTTC
- TRBJ2-5 TRBV5-5 - CASSLEFRANKKETQYF TGTGCCAGCAGCTTGGAATTCAGGGCGAACAAAAAAGAGACCCAGTACTTC
- TRBJ2-7 TRBV6-1 - CASSPQLSEQYF TGTGCCAGCAGCCCCCAACTTTCCGAGCAGTACTTC
few TRBJ2-3 TRBV5-6 - CASSPRSRASTDTQYF TGTGCCAGCAGCCCGCGAAGTCGGGCTAGCACAGATACGCAGTATTTT
- TRBJ1-1 TRBV5-6 - CASSFERLAEAFF TGTGCCAGCAGCTTCGAGAGGCTGGCTGAAGCTTTCTTT
- TRBJ1-1 TRBV29-1 - CSVLPPGGWNTEAFF TGCAGCGTTCTCCCACCTGGGGGTTGGAACACTGAAGCTTTCTTT